This paragraph reports one T cell receptor (beta chain). The sample originates from a study of blood T cell repertoires in COVID-19. About the research overall: Sites in the United States, Italy and Spain provided acute and convalescent COVID-19 samples. T cells, B-cell-depleted T cells, or PBMCs provided the cDNA or gDNA that served as material.

Germline loops: CDR1 SGDLS, CDR2 YYNGEE. V was clipped by 0 bases and J by 0 bases, with 6 bases between them. The CDR3 is made up of 14 amino acids. Original processing methods: Amplification from reference gene primers served as the basis for estimated nucleated cell counts. Clones were sequenced by immunoSEQ multiplex PCR, and TCRdb holds only the in-frame ones, with some missing. V, J and clone size reflect that table, while D and trimming were determined from the DNA. The data contain about 130,000 clones, roughly 81% of them singletons. This sequence was found in a human donor in a cohort sampled during active COVID-19. The specimen was peripheral blood. The V call is TRBV9, the J call TRBJ1-1; D remains unclear. CDR3 bases: TGTGCCAGCAGCGTAGCTGGAGTGAACACTGAAGCTTTCTTT. This gives the protein CASSVAGVNTEAFF.